This T cell receptor (beta chain) came from a study of spatial heterogeneity in lung cancer. Study background: Averaged across combinations, each unique TCR and UMI pairing appeared more than ten times in raw reads, which were uncorrected.

Germline loops: CDR1 SGHTA, CDR2 FQGNSA. V dropped 5 bases and J dropped 1; count of bases not matched to a gene: 7. The CDR3 loop spans 15 amino acids. Time point defined: blood at routine non-recurrence follow-up after resection. Whole RNA came from tumor, nontumor lung or frozen PBMC and was sequenced without being sorted. Each molecule of TCR cDNA was tagged with one unique molecular identifier. TCRdb ran MiXCR on the 5' RACE reads and lists one entry per CDR3 protein. The table shows around 41,000 distinct CDR3 sequences, with 20% to 25% occurring only once. This clonotype was sampled from a female donor with early-stage non-small cell lung cancer. The specimen was PBMCs, collected at follow-up. This chain links TRBV7-2 with TRBJ2-7, with TRBD2 identical over 8 bases. The CDR3 nucleotides read TGTGCCAGCAGCATTAGCGGGATTGAATCCTACGAGCAGTACTTC. Protein: CASSISGIESYEQYF. Together with reference TRBV7-2 and TRBJ2-7, the CDR3 gives the full variable domain: GAGVSQSPSNKVTEKGKDVELRCDPISGHTALYWYRQSLGQGLEFLIYFQGNSAPDKSGLPSDRFSAERTGGSVSTLTIQRTQQEDSAVYLCASSISGIESYEQYFGPGTRLTVT.